The clone carrying this T cell receptor beta chain was counted once. The record originates from a study of somatic mutations in cytotoxic T cells in rheumatoid arthritis. Study context: Patient blood, less than 35 ml in EDTA, was obtained immediately after diagnosis and prior to the start of any treatment. Including V beta1+ cells that were sequenced for TCRB, some T-cell populations stained with V beta antibodies were flow-sorted at nearly 100% purity.

Isolating CD4+ and CD8+ cells involved positive magnetic bead selection on an AutoMACS. Their purity was then checked by flow cytometry. Authors' analysis steps: Seldom did patient CD8+ clones exceeding 1% match published virus-specific TCRB sequences. TCRdb's table, derived via immunoSEQ multiplex PCR, lists solely in-frame clones and lacks some. That table gives V, J and clone size, and the DNA gave D and trimming. The sample has 4,000 or so clones, about four fifths seen once. This TCR came from a woman aged 55-70 years with rheumatoid arthritis. Specimen: CD8+ T cells sorted from blood.

CDR3 sequence (DNA): TGTGCCATCAGTGAGTCGAAGGGGGGGCCCACAGATACGCAGTATTTT. Translated: CAISESKGGPTDTQYF. The chain links TRBV10-3 to TRBJ2-3, with TRBD2 as a possible D gene (7 bases). The CDR3 length is 16 residues. Germline V lookup: CDR1 ENHRY, CDR2 SYGVKD. V lost 0 bases and J lost 2, with 12 bases in between.